The 19 T cell receptor beta chains below all came from one sample that was sequenced in a study of T cells after somatic rescue of genetic block. Assay used: immunoSEQ multiplex PCR; TCRdb lists only in-frame clones, some missing. Among about 67,000 clones listed, about 91% were seen once. Sequenced sample: peripheral blood mononuclear cells (PBMCs). The receptors shown here come from a man aged 35 to 55.

The chain recombines TRBV19 with TRBJ1-1; D is ambiguous. The CDR3 extends over 12 amino acids. The V and J ends lost 6 bases and 1 base respectively, with 6 bases between them. Looked up from germline, CDR1 is LNHDA and CDR2 is SQIVND (reference sequence). The CDR3 is CASSSRNTEAFF. The CDR3 DNA reads TGTGCCAGTAGCTCGAGGAACACTGAAGCTTTCTTT.

V is TRBV7-8 and J is TRBJ2-3; 8 bases line up with TRBD2. The CDR3 runs 16 residues. V gave up 5 bases and J gave up 0 bases; unmatched junction bases: 7. The germline gives CDR1 SGHVS, CDR2 FQNEAQ. Written as DNA, the CDR3 is TGTGCCAGCAGCCGACGGGGGGGAGCCAGCACAGATACGCAGTATTTT. As protein: CASSRRGGASTDTQYF.

The chain links TRBV6-5 to TRBJ1-2, with 8 bases that match TRBD1. The germline gives CDR1 MNHEY, CDR2 SVGAGI. The CDR3 sequence is 13 residues long. V lost 6 bases and J lost 7; bases outside the gene matches: 7. CDR3 region: CASSSDRGGGYTF. In DNA, the CDR3 is TGTGCCAGCAGCTCCGACAGGGGAGGTGGCTACACCTTC.

The chain employs TRBV7-8 and TRBJ1-1, with a weak D call TRBD1 (5 bases). With 0 bases removed from V and 1 base from J, the gap between germline ends came to 9 bases. The length of the CDR3 is 15 residues. CDR1 is SGHVS, CDR2 FQNEAQ, per germline. The CDR3 DNA reads as TGTGCCAGCAGCTTAGCGGGACGGACGAACACTGAAGCTTTCTTT. Protein product: CASSLAGRTNTEAFF.

This sequence joins TRBV6-1 and TRBJ2-5; D possibly corresponds to TRBD1 (6 bases). The V gene lost 6 bases and the J gene lost 3 bases, with 11 bases spanning the gap. The CDR3 spans 13 residues. Germline V gene data show CDR1 as MNHNS and CDR2 as SASEGT. CDR3 sequence reads: CASSFTGKETQYF. CDR3 in DNA: TGTGCCAGCAGCTTCACAGGGAAAGAGACCCAGTACTTC.

This chain uses TRBV5-1 with TRBJ2-5; TRBD1 matches 7 bases. This CDR3 is built from 15 residues. Germline V gene sequence: CDR1 SGHRS, CDR2 YFSETQ. Trimming at V came to 2 bases and at J to 1 base, leaving 5 bases not matched to a gene. The DNA for the CDR3 is TGCGCCAGCAGCTTTCGACAGGGACCCCAAGAGACCCAGTACTTC. This gives the protein CASSFRQGPQETQYF.

The chain links TRBV11-3 to TRBJ2-7; tentatively, D is TRBD2 (6 bases). This CDR3 is built from 14 residues. Looked up from germline, CDR1 is SGHNT and CDR2 is YENEEA. Trimming removed 5 bases from V and 4 bases from J, with 15 bases in between. The CDR3 DNA sequence: TGTGCCAGCAGCCGCGGGACGGCTCCTTACGAGCAGTACTTC. Translated: CASSRGTAPYEQYF.

V usage is TRBV7-8 and J usage is TRBJ2-5, with D possibly matching TRBD1 (6 bases). V shed 8 bases and J shed 1 base, with 20 bases lying between them. This CDR3 spans 16 amino acids. Germline V lookup: CDR1 SGHVS, CDR2 FQNEAQ. In DNA form, the CDR3 reads TGTGCCAGCTACAGTTCCCGCACAGGGTCCCAAGAGACCCAGTACTTC. Its protein is CASYSSRTGSQETQYF.

This rearrangement joins TRBV5-6 to TRBJ1-1; 8 bases line up with TRBD1. The V and J ends lost 4 bases and 6 bases, in that order; junction bases with no gene match: 11. CDR1 is SGHDT, CDR2 YYEEEE, per germline. The CDR3 runs 15 residues. The CDR3 is CASSPLGQGAPEAFF. CDR3 sequence (DNA): TGTGCCAGCAGCCCCTTGGGGCAGGGGGCCCCTGAAGCTTTCTTT. The full variable domain, rest sourced from reference TRBV5-6 and TRBJ1-1, is DAGVTQSPTHLIKTRGQQVTLRCSPKSGHDTVSWYQQALGQGPQFIFQYYEEEERQRGNFPDRFSGHQFPNYSSELNVNALLLGDSALYLCASSPLGQGAPEAFFGQGTRLTVV.

This clone was observed once. The chain carries TRBV2 and TRBJ2-5; 7 bases match TRBD1. CDR3 length equals 14 residues. J was trimmed by 0 bases and V by 6 bases; bases with no gene match: 4. The germline CDR1 and CDR2 sequences are SNHLY and FYNNEI. The CDR3 here is CASRPTGYQETQYF. DNA of the CDR3: TGTGCCAGCAGGCCGACAGGGTACCAAGAGACCCAGTACTTC.

The chain joins TRBV7-9 to TRBJ2-1; weak D call: TRBD2 (6 bases). This CDR3 comprises 15 residues. CDR1 is SEHNR, CDR2 FQNEAQ, per germline (reference sequence). V shed 7 bases and J shed 6 bases, with 19 bases lying between them. The CDR3 loop is CASTTTGAGINEQFF. The CDR3, as DNA: TGTGCCAGCACTACCACTGGGGCGGGAATCAATGAGCAGTTCTTC.

The chain uses TRBV10-3 and TRBJ1-1; TRBD1 might be the D (6 bases). This CDR3 comprises 13 residues. Germline V CDR1 and CDR2: ENHRY, SYGVKD. The V end lost 6 bases, the J end lost 0 bases, and 8 bases lay between the germline ends. Here the CDR3 reads CAIRPGVNTEAFF. CDR3 DNA: TGTGCCATCAGGCCAGGGGTGAACACTGAAGCTTTCTTT.

The chain links TRBV11-1 to TRBJ1-1; a weak D match, TRBD1 (5 bases). CDR1 and CDR2 (germline): SGHAT, FQDESV (reference sequence). CDR3 length: 13 amino acids. Trimming removed 3 bases from V and 3 bases from J, with 8 bases in between. Written as DNA, the CDR3 is TGTGCCAGCAGCTTCCGGGGCTACACTGAAGCTTTCTTT. Amino acid sequence: CASSFRGYTEAFF.

The V call is TRBV28, the J call TRBJ2-5, with 10 bases identical to TRBD2. V shed 1 base, J shed 8 bases, and the junction held 7 bases outside the gene matches. The CDR3 loop spans 15 amino acids. CDR1 MDHEN and CDR2 SYDVKM come from the germline V gene. CDR3 amino acids: CASSLSRLAGVTQYF. The CDR3 DNA reads as TGTGCCAGCAGTTTATCACGGCTAGCGGGAGTCACCCAGTACTTC.

V is TRBV5-4 and J is TRBJ2-3, with D unresolved. CDR1 and CDR2 (germline): SGHNT, YYREEE (reference sequence). This CDR3 has 15 amino acids. The germline V and J ends were trimmed by 0 bases and 0 bases, with 8 bases remaining between them. DNA of the CDR3: TGTGCCAGCAGCTTGGTTGGCGGTAGCACAGATACGCAGTATTTT. This gives the protein CASSLVGGSTDTQYF. Drawing the rest from reference TRBV5-4 and TRBJ2-3, the complete variable domain is ETGVTQSPTHLIKTRGQQVTLRCSSQSGHNTVSWYQQALGQGPQFIFQYYREEENGRGNFPPRFSGLQFPNYSSELNVNALELDDSALYLCASSLVGGSTDTQYFGPGTRLTVL.

CDR3 amino acids: CASSFIGGGKETQYF. In DNA, the CDR3 is TGTGCCAGCAGCTTCATAGGCGGGGGGAAAGAGACCCAGTACTTC. The chain has TRBV7-9 and TRBJ2-5, with 8 bases aligning to TRBD2. The germline CDR1 and CDR2 sequences are SEHNR and FQNEAQ (reference sequence). With V trimmed by 3 bases and J by 3 bases, 6 bases remained unmatched. The CDR3 loop spans 15 amino acids.

The chain uses TRBV5-1 and TRBJ1-3, with 8 bases that match TRBD1. There are 15 residues in the CDR3. Germline trimming cut 4 bases from V and 1 base from J; bases unmatched to any gene: 4. Looked up from germline, CDR1 is SGHRS and CDR2 is YFSETQ. CDR3 protein: CASSPRQGSGNTIYF. The CDR3, as DNA: TGCGCCAGCAGCCCCAGACAGGGGTCTGGAAACACCATATATTTT. Full variable domain (outside the CDR3, taken from reference TRBV5-1 and TRBJ1-3): KAGVTQTPRYLIKTRGQQVTLSCSPISGHRSVSWYQQTPGQGLQFLFEYFSETQRNKGNFPGRFSGRQFSNSRSEMNVSTLELGDSALYLCASSPRQGSGNTIYFGEGSWLTVV.

V and J are TRBV5-4 and TRBJ2-3; tentative D call: TRBD1 (5 bases). The germline V gene encodes CDR1 SGHNT and CDR2 YYREEE (reference sequence). Between the trimmed V and J ends, which lost 3 bases and 4 bases, there was a span of 9 bases. The CDR3 loop spans 13 amino acids. The CDR3 sequence: CASSSQGADTQYF. The CDR3 DNA reads as TGTGCCAGCAGCTCCCAGGGCGCAGATACGCAGTATTTT.

The chain carries TRBV5-1 and TRBJ2-3; D may be TRBD2 (6 bases). CDR3 size: 14 residues. The germline V and J ends were trimmed by 5 bases and 5 bases, with 15 bases remaining between them. CDR1 and CDR2 (germline): SGHRS, YFSETQ. DNA of the CDR3: TGCGCCAGCAGGCCGGGGACTGGAATAGATACGCAGTATTTT. This gives the protein CASRPGTGIDTQYF.